One and the same sample provided the 22 T cell receptor beta chains below, sequenced in a study of beta chain features in type 1 diabetes (dated by TCRdb to between 2018 and 2020). Library creation used the immunoSEQ multiplex PCR assay. The High Capacity cDNA Reverse Transcription Kit was used to reverse transcribe all of the isolated RNA, meaning that expressed TCRB transcripts were what got sequenced. TCRdb retrieved this table from immuneACCESS and kept in-frame rearrangements only. Not all clones are present; in checked studies, unresolved V genes account for under half, and no reason is known for the remainder. The sample records 15,000 to 18,000 clones, around two fifths of which are singletons. Roughly 0.56% of the sample lies in the top ten. Input material: stem cell memory CD4+ T cells from blood. This sample's cell subset or site label indicates: stem cell-like memory CD4+ T cells. Receptor source: a middle-aged woman in good health.

The V and J genes are TRBV5-1 and TRBJ2-7, with D possibly TRBD1 on 6 matching bases. The CDR3 covers 14 residues. Trimming shortened V by 0 bases and J by 4 bases, and 11 bases separated the two germline ends. Germline CDR1 SGHRS, CDR2 YFSETQ. This CDR3 reads CASSLVPGEYEQYF. The CDR3 nucleotides read TGCGCCAGCAGCTTGGTTCCAGGGGAGTACGAGCAGTACTTC.

The CDR3 loop is CASSRTVAGWADTQYF. CDR3 nucleotide sequence: TGTGCCAGCAGCCGCACGGTAGCGGGGTGGGCAGATACGCAGTATTTT. V gene TRBV11-2 combines with J gene TRBJ2-3, with 8 positions matching TRBD2. Germline CDR1 and CDR2: SGHAT and FQNNGV. This CDR3 comprises 16 residues. V was pared by 5 bases and J by 4 bases, with 11 bases of the junction left unmatched.

The chain uses TRBV5-1 and TRBJ1-6; a possible D gene is TRBD1 (5 bases). V lost 0 bases to trimming and J lost 7 bases, with 14 bases between them. Germline CDR1 reads SGHRS; CDR2 reads YFSETQ. The CDR3 contains 16 residues. CDR3 sequence: CASSLVIGRENSPLHF. The CDR3 DNA is TGCGCCAGCAGCTTGGTGATAGGCAGGGAAAATTCACCCCTCCACTTT.

In this sample, this clone turned up a few times. The rearrangement uses TRBV7-2 and TRBJ2-5, with D possibly TRBD1 on 7 matching bases. The length of the CDR3 is 14 residues. V was pared by 5 bases and J by 4 bases, with 14 bases between. From germline, CDR1 is SGHTA and CDR2 FQGNSA. The CDR3 nucleotides read TGTGCCAGCAGCCGCCAGGGGGGTACAGAGACCCAGTACTTC. Its translation: CASSRQGGTETQYF.

This clone was found a few times. This rearrangement joins TRBV5-1 to TRBJ2-7; tentative D call: TRBD2 (6 bases). The CDR3 covers 16 residues. The germline V gene encodes CDR1 SGHRS and CDR2 YFSETQ. The V end lost 1 base, the J end lost 6 bases, and 20 bases lay between the germline ends. The CDR3, as DNA: TGCGCCAGCAGCTTGAATTCGGGGACTCGACTCATCGAGCAGTACTTC. Translated, it gives CASSLNSGTRLIEQYF.

The rearrangement links TRBV18 to TRBJ1-1; TRBD1 matches 8 bases. The CDR3 has 17 amino acids. J was trimmed by 3 bases and V by 3 bases; bases with no gene match: 12. Germline values: CDR1 KGHSH, CDR2 LQKENI. The CDR3 coding sequence is TGTGCCAGCTCACCCCGGACAGGGCAGAGTGGTGACACTGAAGCTTTCTTT. Translating gives CASSPRTGQSGDTEAFF.

The V gene is TRBV11-2, the J gene TRBJ1-2, with a weak D call TRBD1 (5 bases). Trimming shortened V by 2 bases and J by 4 bases, and 14 bases separated the two germline ends. Germline V lookup: CDR1 SGHAT, CDR2 FQNNGV. This CDR3 has 15 amino acids. CDR3 in DNA: TGTGCCAGCAGCTTATCAGGGAGGAATAGCTATGGCTACACCTTC. Amino acid sequence: CASSLSGRNSYGYTF.

The rearrangement uses TRBV29-1 and TRBJ2-5; tentatively, D is TRBD2 (6 bases). The CDR3 extends over 12 amino acids. The germline V and J ends were trimmed by 4 bases and 3 bases, with 9 bases remaining between them. Germline CDR1 SQVTM, CDR2 ANQGSEA. The CDR3 bases are TGCAGCGTTGGACTAGTGGAAGAGACCCAGTACTTC. Amino acid sequence: CSVGLVEETQYF.

This chain's CDR3 is CASSISAGRASEKLFF. In nucleotides, the CDR3 is TGTGCCAGTAGTATTTCGGCAGGCCGCGCGAGTGAAAAACTGTTTTTT. The chain carries TRBV19 and TRBJ1-4; D remains unclear. There are 16 residues in the CDR3. Germline values: CDR1 LNHDA, CDR2 SQIVND (reference sequence). Trimming took off 3 bases at V and 7 bases at J, with 18 bases between the two ends.

The rearrangement uses TRBV18 and TRBJ1-3, with D tentatively TRBD1 (6 bases). The CDR3 is 15 amino acids. Germline V gene data show CDR1 as KGHSH and CDR2 as LQKENI. Trimming shortened V by 3 bases and J by 6 bases, and 15 bases separated the two germline ends. As DNA, the CDR3 is TGTGCCAGCTCACCCTATCAGGGGAGAGAAAACACCATATATTTT. Its translation: CASSPYQGRENTIYF.

As concerns this clone: A read error may produce the germline difference seen at one junction end. This chain uses TRBV5-4 with TRBJ2-7; a weak D match, TRBD1 (6 bases). The CDR3 contains 16 residues. Germline V gene sequence: CDR1 SGHNT, CDR2 YYREEE (reference sequence). In nucleotides, the CDR3 is TGCGCCAGCAGCCAATTCTCCACAGGGTGGGCCTACGAGCAGTACTTC. This gives the protein CASSQFSTGWAYEQYF.

The gene calls are TRBV7-9 and TRBJ1-1; TRBD1 might be the D (6 bases). V lost 1 base, J lost 5 bases, and 11 bases lay in between. This CDR3 comprises 14 residues. The germline gives CDR1 SEHNR, CDR2 FQNEAQ (reference sequence). The CDR3 spells CASSLGQGSTEAFF. The CDR3 DNA reads as TGTGCCAGCAGCTTAGGGCAGGGGTCAACTGAAGCTTTCTTT.

This clone came up a few times. The chain has TRBV7-2 and TRBJ1-2; the match to TRBD1 covers 7 bases. Germline assignment: CDR1 SGHTA and CDR2 FQGNSA. The CDR3 has 17 residues. The junction had 16 bases not matched to a gene; V was cut back by 5 bases and J by 4 bases. CDR3 in amino acids: CASSQRTGGAPSYGYTF. The CDR3 DNA follows: TGTGCCAGCAGCCAAAGGACAGGCGGGGCCCCATCCTATGGCTACACCTTC.

This clone was observed a few times. The chain uses TRBV5-1 and TRBJ2-7; a weak D match, TRBD1 (6 bases). Germline V gives CDR1 SGHRS, CDR2 YFSETQ. The CDR3 contains 15 residues. Trimming stripped 4 bases from V and 2 bases from J, with 16 bases between. The CDR3 coding sequence is TGCGCCAGCAGCCAGACAGGACGGGCGACCTACGAGCAGTACTTC. The encoded protein is CASSQTGRATYEQYF.

The gene calls are TRBV19 and TRBJ2-3; the match to TRBD1 covers 8 bases. V shed 3 bases, J shed 0 bases, and the junction held 8 bases outside the gene matches. Germline loops: CDR1 LNHDA, CDR2 SQIVND (reference sequence). There are 17 residues in the CDR3. The DNA of the CDR3 is TGTGCCAGTAGTATCCCTTACAGGGGGTCGAGCACAGATACGCAGTATTTT. Translating it yields CASSIPYRGSSTDTQYF.

The gene calls are TRBV5-6 and TRBJ1-5; 9 positions agree with TRBD1. CDR3 length: 14 residues. CDR1 and CDR2 (germline): SGHDT, YYEEEE. Trimming cost V 3 bases and J 3 bases; bases outside gene matches: 1. This CDR3 is CASSWTGDNQPQHF. For the CDR3, the DNA is TGTGCCAGCAGCTGGACAGGGGACAATCAGCCCCAGCATTTT.

V and J are TRBV5-1 and TRBJ2-5; 11 bases agree with TRBD2. CDR1 and CDR2 from the germline V gene are SGHRS and YFSETQ. Unmatched junction bases numbered 6, after V lost 3 bases and J lost 5 bases. This CDR3 has 15 amino acids. CDR3 sequence (DNA): TGCGCCAGCAGCTCAACTAGCGGGGGTTCGGAGACCCAGTACTTC. As protein: CASSSTSGGSETQYF.

This clone was observed a few times. V is TRBV2 and J is TRBJ1-1; 7 bases map to TRBD1. The CDR3 loop spans 13 amino acids. Germline V CDR1 and CDR2: SNHLY, FYNNEI. The junction had 0 bases not matched to a gene; V was cut back by 4 bases and J by 1 base. The DNA for the CDR3 is TGTGCCAGCAGTGGACAGGGGAACACTGAAGCTTTCTTT. This translates into CASSGQGNTEAFF.

The rearrangement joins TRBV15 to TRBJ1-4, with D unclear. Trimming pared 3 bases from V and 3 bases from J, leaving 14 bases between. This CDR3 contains 16 residues. Per the germline V gene, CDR1 is LNHNV and CDR2 is YYDKDF (reference sequence). The CDR3 loop reads CATSRGGGQANEKLFF. CDR3 in DNA: TGTGCCACCAGCAGGGGAGGAGGGCAGGCTAATGAAAAACTGTTTTTT.

The table lists this clone with a few counts. The chain is built from TRBV7-9 and TRBJ1-1; 7 bases fit TRBD1. V gave up 5 bases and J gave up 4 bases; unmatched junction bases: 10. Germline V gene lookup returns CDR1 SEHNR and CDR2 FQNEAQ (reference sequence). This CDR3 region has 15 residues. The CDR3, as DNA: TGTGCCAGCAGCCTAAGGACAGGAAGGAGCACTGAAGCTTTCTTT. It encodes CASSLRTGRSTEAFF.

The rearrangement links TRBV4-2 to TRBJ2-2; 7 bases agree with TRBD2. The V gene end was trimmed by 3 bases and the J gene end by 4 bases; junction bases not matched to a gene: 8. The CDR3 totals 16 residues. The germline V gene encodes CDR1 LGHNA and CDR2 YNFKEQ. For the CDR3, the DNA is TGTGCCAGCAGCCAGGGCCCGACTAGCTTCACCGGGGAGCTGTTTTTT. This codes for CASSQGPTSFTGELFF.

V and J are TRBV14 and TRBJ1-1; TRBD1 aligns across 9 bases. The V segment lost 5 bases and the J segment 5 bases; nucleotides outside the gene matches: 6. Germline values: CDR1 SGHDN, CDR2 FVKESK. This CDR3 is 14 amino acids long. CDR3 residues: CASSSGTGRTEAFF. The CDR3 bases are TGTGCCAGCAGCAGCGGGACAGGGCGGACTGAAGCTTTCTTT.